Each of the 10 T cell receptor beta chains below was sequenced from the same sample in a study of CD8+ T cells in alopecia areata listed by TCRdb under 2018. The method was the immunoSEQ multiplex PCR assay. To provide template for TCR sequencing, every sample had RNA extracted and reverse transcribed into cDNA. The immuneACCESS repertoire file appears here via TCRdb, limited to in-frame rearrangements. These files lack a portion of the clones; in checked studies, under half of the deficit traces to unresolved V genes, and the cause of the others is not known. The sample includes under 200,000 clones, with approximately 65% observed a single time. The ten largest account for approximately 0.9% of the sample. This specimen's time point label, per the study, means: 4 weeks on oral tofacitinib. In light of the paper, this sample's treatment or condition label describes: oral pan-JAK inhibitor, 5-10 mg twice daily.

The sample in question was CD4+ T cells sorted from blood, obtained at week 4, from a patient treated with tofacitinib. The receptors were gathered from a human donor with alopecia areata.

The chain has TRBV7-8 and TRBJ2-3, with D uncertain. Germline V gene sequence: CDR1 SGHVS, CDR2 FQNEAQ. CDR3 length: 11 residues. The ends were cut back, 6 bases at V and 2 bases at J, with 3 bases in the middle. The CDR3 protein is CASSYTDTQYF. In DNA form, the CDR3 reads TGTGCCAGCAGTTACACAGATACGCAGTATTTT.

The rearrangement links TRBV10-3 to TRBJ1-2, with a possible D match to TRBD1 (5 bases). CDR3 length equals 15 residues. Trimming removed 6 bases at V and 2 bases at J, with 16 bases between. Germline V gene data show CDR1 as ENHRY and CDR2 as SYGVKD. CDR3 amino acids: CAISPRDDLNYGYTF. The DNA for the CDR3 is TGTGCCATCAGCCCCCGGGACGACCTCAACTATGGCTACACCTTC.

The sample holds a few counts of this clone. The chain couples TRBV5-4 to TRBJ1-4, with 10 nucleotides matching TRBD1. V shed 4 bases and J 6 bases; nucleotides not matched to a gene: 6. The CDR3 has 15 amino acids. CDR1 and CDR2 (germline): SGHNT, YYREEE (reference sequence). The CDR3 coding sequence is TGTGCCAGCAGCCCCGGGGGACAGGGGCATGAAAAACTGTTTTTT. Amino acids: CASSPGGQGHEKLFF.

This clone was recorded a few times. The chain couples TRBV18 to TRBJ1-4; D may be TRBD1 (5 bases). Germline V gene data show CDR1 as KGHSH and CDR2 as LQKENI. The CDR3 extends over 13 amino acids. With 2 bases removed from V and 8 bases from J, the gap between germline ends came to 9 bases. CDR3 nucleotide sequence: TGTGCCAGCTCACCAGGGGCTGGAGAAAAACTGTTTTTT. It specifies CASSPGAGEKLFF.

The chain carries TRBV25-1 and TRBJ1-6; no reliable D call. Germline V CDR1 and CDR2: MGHDK, SYGVNS. Trimming stripped 2 bases from V and 10 bases from J, with 21 bases between. The CDR3 has 17 amino acids. The CDR3 nucleotides are TGTGCCAGCAGTGAAGGTCGAGGGAGAACACTCCGGTCACCCCTCCACTTT. It codes for CASSEGRGRTLRSPLHF.

This chain joins TRBV9 and TRBJ2-3; tentative D call: TRBD2 (5 bases). Deletions cut 4 bases from V and 0 bases from J, with 12 bases between. In germline, CDR1 is SGDLS, CDR2 YYNGEE. The CDR3 runs to 15 residues. The CDR3 DNA is TGTGCCAGCAGCTCCCGGGATCTTAGCACAGATACGCAGTATTTT. Translated, it gives CASSSRDLSTDTQYF.

The chain carries TRBV7-9 and TRBJ1-2; 9 bases are shared with TRBD1. The length of the CDR3 is 16 residues. The V gene end was trimmed by 1 base and the J gene end by 5 bases; junction bases not matched to a gene: 8. CDR1 is SEHNR and CDR2 is FQNEAQ in the germline V gene (reference sequence). Here the CDR3 reads CASSLGTGAIIYGYTF. The CDR3 DNA sequence: TGTGCCAGCAGCTTAGGGACAGGGGCGATTATATATGGCTACACCTTC.

This chain connects TRBV30 to TRBJ2-7, with D perhaps matching TRBD1 (6 bases). This CDR3 contains 13 residues. Trimming took off 0 bases at V and 6 bases at J, with 12 bases between the two ends. Germline CDR1 GTSNPN, CDR2 SVGIG (reference sequence). DNA for the CDR3: TGTGCCTGGAGTGTTCAGGGGATTAGCGAGCAGTACTTC. It yields the protein CAWSVQGISEQYF.

This clone has more than one count but fewer than ten. The chain links TRBV5-4 to TRBJ1-1; D remains unclear. Between the trimmed V and J ends, which lost 4 bases and 4 bases, there was a span of 11 bases. This CDR3 spans 13 amino acids. Germline CDR1 is SGHNT and CDR2 is YYREEE (reference sequence). CDR3 amino acids: CASSLYAGTEAFF. CDR3 nucleotides: TGTGCCAGCAGCCTATATGCAGGCACTGAAGCTTTCTTT. Together with reference TRBV5-4 and TRBJ1-1, the CDR3 gives the full variable domain: ETGVTQSPTHLIKTRGQQVTLRCSSQSGHNTVSWYQQALGQGPQFIFQYYREEENGRGNFPPRFSGLQFPNYSSELNVNALELDDSALYLCASSLYAGTEAFFGQGTRLTVV.

The V and J genes are TRBV5-4 and TRBJ1-6; TRBD1 agrees at 7 bases. This CDR3 contains 13 residues. V gave up 1 base and J gave up 8 bases; unmatched junction bases: 0. The germline gives CDR1 SGHNT, CDR2 YYREEE (reference sequence). Written as DNA, the CDR3 is TGTGCCAGCAGCTTGACAGGGGATTCACCCCTCCACTTT. Protein product: CASSLTGDSPLHF.